The 15 T cell receptor beta chains below come from one sample, sequenced in a study of blood T cell repertoires in COVID-19. Clones were sequenced by immunoSEQ multiplex PCR, and TCRdb holds only the in-frame ones, with some missing. The sample has approximately 100,000 clones; about 70% are singletons. The specimen was peripheral blood. These receptors originate from a human donor with acute or convalescent COVID-19. The donor label of this sample is uncertain.

The chain recombines TRBV29-1 with TRBJ1-1; D not resolved. This CDR3 spans 12 amino acids. Germline CDR1 is SQVTM and CDR2 is ANQGSEA. Trimming shortened V by 7 bases and J by 0 bases, and 9 bases separated the two germline ends. The DNA for the CDR3 is TGCAGCGCTATCCAGTTGAACACTGAAGCTTTCTTT. It encodes CSAIQLNTEAFF.

The chain recombines TRBV11-2 with TRBJ2-5; TRBD2 aligns across 14 bases. CDR1 is SGHAT and CDR2 is FQNNGV in the germline V gene. The CDR3 covers 16 residues. Trimming took 5 bases from V and 1 from J; bases not matched to a gene: 3. DNA for the CDR3: TGTGCCAGCAGCCCCGGACTAGCGGGGGGCCAAGAGACCCAGTACTTC. As protein: CASSPGLAGGQETQYF.

This clone was found a few times. This sequence joins TRBV27 and TRBJ1-1, with unresolved D. Trimming cost V 6 bases and J 1 base, with 9 bases left between them. Germline assignment: CDR1 MNHEY and CDR2 SMNVEV (reference sequence). CDR3 size: 13 residues. The CDR3 loop reads CASRRTANTEAFF. CDR3 nucleotide sequence: TGTGCCAGCAGGAGAACAGCGAACACTGAAGCTTTCTTT.

The rearrangement links TRBV27 to TRBJ1-6, with D tentatively TRBD1 (5 bases). With 4 bases removed from V and 3 bases from J, the gap between germline ends came to 7 bases. Germline CDR1 reads MNHEY; CDR2 reads SMNVEV (reference sequence). The CDR3 runs to 14 residues. The CDR3 region has the DNA TGTGCCAGCAGTTGGGGGGTCTATAATTCACCCCTCCACTTT. Translating gives CASSWGVYNSPLHF.

The chain couples TRBV7-2 to TRBJ2-3; D is uncertain. Per germline, CDR1 SGHTA and CDR2 FQGNSA. Trimming cost V 2 bases and J 0 bases, with 15 bases left between them. The CDR3 is 17 residues long. In nucleotides, the CDR3 is TGTGCCAGCAGCTTAATTCATCGTCAAACTAGCACAGATACGCAGTATTTT. It translates to CASSLIHRQTSTDTQYF.

The chain employs TRBV18 and TRBJ1-2, with 8 bases lining up with TRBD1. V gave up 4 bases and J gave up 6 bases; unmatched junction bases: 13. In germline, CDR1 is KGHSH, CDR2 LQKENI. The CDR3 extends over 16 amino acids. The CDR3 DNA reads as TGTGCCAGCTCACTGGACAGGGTACCGTACTGGGATGGCTACACCTTC. Its protein product is CASSLDRVPYWDGYTF.

The table lists this clone with a few counts. The rearrangement links TRBV6-4 to TRBJ1-2; 12 bases are shared with TRBD1. The CDR3 has 15 residues. CDR1 is MRHNA, CDR2 SNTAGT, per germline. V dropped 3 bases and J dropped 7; count of bases not matched to a gene: 6. CDR3 bases: TGTGCCAGCAGTGATCAACCGGGACAGGGGGCTGGCTACACCTTC. Protein: CASSDQPGQGAGYTF.

This sequence joins TRBV11-2 and TRBJ2-5, with TRBD2 matching 7 bases. Germline CDR1 reads SGHAT; CDR2 reads FQNNGV. The junction had 7 bases not matched to a gene; V was cut back by 5 bases and J by 4 bases. There are 14 residues in the CDR3. CDR3 sequence: CASSPTGGGETQYF. CDR3 nucleotide sequence: TGTGCCAGCAGCCCGACGGGCGGGGGAGAGACCCAGTACTTC. Using reference TRBV11-2 and TRBJ2-5 for the parts outside the CDR3, the full variable domain is EAGVAQSPRYKIIEKRQSVAFWCNPISGHATLYWYQQILGQGPKLLIQFQNNGVVDDSQLPKDRFSAERLKGVDSTLKIQPAKLEDSAVYLCASSPTGGGETQYFGPGTRLLVL.

The chain links TRBV14 to TRBJ2-1, with 7 bases fitting TRBD1. There are 14 residues in the CDR3. With V trimmed by 9 bases and J by 6 bases, 11 bases remained unmatched. Germline V gene sequence: CDR1 SGHDN, CDR2 FVKESK. CDR3 bases: TGTGCCAGTCACCGACAGGGATATAGCAATGAGCAGTTCTTC. Translating gives CASHRQGYSNEQFF.

The J gene is TRBJ1-2, the V gene TRBV5-1; no clear D gene. Per germline, CDR1 SGHRS and CDR2 YFSETQ. There are 17 residues in the CDR3. Between the trimmed V and J ends, which lost 3 bases and 2 bases, there was a span of 20 bases. For the CDR3, the DNA is TGCGCCAGCAGCTCCGGCACGTGGAGCGGAGCCAACTATGGCTACACCTTC. It codes for CASSSGTWSGANYGYTF.

The chain couples TRBV6-1 to TRBJ2-4; the match to TRBD1 covers 9 bases. The V segment lost 2 bases and the J segment 12 bases; nucleotides outside the gene matches: 8. The CDR3 is 14 amino acids. Germline V gene sequence: CDR1 MNHNS, CDR2 SASEGT. Written as DNA, the CDR3 is TGTGCCAGCAGTGAACTGGACAGGGGTAACCGTCAGTACTTC. As protein: CASSELDRGNRQYF.

The V call is TRBV5-1, the J call TRBJ1-3; D uncertain. Looked up from germline, CDR1 is SGHRS and CDR2 is YFSETQ. The CDR3 consists of 13 residues. Trimming cost V 0 bases and J 4 bases, with 5 bases left between them. The CDR3 loop reads CASSLGQGNTIYF. The DNA of the CDR3 is TGCGCCAGCAGCTTGGGCCAGGGAAACACCATATATTTT.

This rearrangement joins TRBV19 to TRBJ1-5; 7 bases are a match to TRBD1. The CDR3 is 14 amino acids. CDR1 is LNHDA and CDR2 is SQIVND in the germline V gene (reference sequence). V shed 6 bases and J 5 bases; nucleotides not matched to a gene: 7. The CDR3 sequence is CASSLQGWYQPQHF. CDR3 nucleotides: TGTGCCAGTAGCCTACAGGGGTGGTATCAGCCCCAGCATTTT.

This clone was seen more than once but under ten times. The rearrangement links TRBV30 to TRBJ2-2, with D maybe TRBD1 (5 bases). The germline CDR1 and CDR2 sequences are GTSNPN and SVGIG (reference sequence). The V and J ends lost 0 bases and 3 bases respectively, with 8 bases between them. The CDR3 loop spans 14 amino acids. The DNA for the CDR3 is TGTGCCTGGAGTGTACCAGGGTACACCGGGGAGCTGTTTTTT. Protein sequence: CAWSVPGYTGELFF.

This clone was recorded only once. The chain links TRBV18 to TRBJ2-7, with 7 bases fitting TRBD2. Germline assignment: CDR1 KGHSH and CDR2 LQKENI. This CDR3 is built from 15 residues. J gave up 5 bases and V 6 bases, and 13 bases lay outside the gene matches. This chain's CDR3 is CASSRGTLKRDEQYF. The CDR3, as DNA: TGTGCCAGCTCGCGGGGGACCCTAAAAAGAGACGAGCAGTACTTC.